This T cell receptor (beta chain) was sequenced during a study of cytomegalovirus exposure and HLA in healthy donors. Study observations and caveats: Previous analysis showed most TCR beta V segments were productive about 90% or about 30% of the time.

This PCR relied on a set of 60 Vbeta primers and 13 Jbeta primers. This table comes from immunoSEQ multiplex PCR, and its TCRdb copy is limited to in-frame clones, with some not included. In the table there are around 190,000 clones, roughly 85% of which are singletons. Only a few counts were recorded for this clone. Its matching antigen is unknown. This CDR3 has 15 amino acids. Unmatched junction bases numbered 8, after V lost 6 bases and J lost 8 bases. CDR1 is MNHNY, CDR2 SVGAGI, per germline (reference sequence). The V gene is TRBV6-6, the J gene TRBJ1-6; 9 bases are shared with TRBD1. The sequencing input was PBMCs. The clonotype was recovered from a middle-aged woman in good health and CMV-seronegative. The CDR3 DNA sequence: TGTGCCAGCAGAAGACAGGGGGAGGGTGATTCACCCCTCCACTTT. Translating gives CASRRQGEGDSPLHF.